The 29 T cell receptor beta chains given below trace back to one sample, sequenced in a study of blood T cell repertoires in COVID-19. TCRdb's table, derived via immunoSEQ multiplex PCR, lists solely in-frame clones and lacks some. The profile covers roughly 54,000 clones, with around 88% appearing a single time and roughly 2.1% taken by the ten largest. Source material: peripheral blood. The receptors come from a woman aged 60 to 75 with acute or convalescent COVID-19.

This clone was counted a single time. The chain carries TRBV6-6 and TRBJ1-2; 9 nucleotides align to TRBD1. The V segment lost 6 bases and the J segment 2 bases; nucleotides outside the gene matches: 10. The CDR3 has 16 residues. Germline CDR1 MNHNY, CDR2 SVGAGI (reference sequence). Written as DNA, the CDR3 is TGTGCCAGCAGCCGTAGCGGGACAGGGACGAACTATGGCTACACCTTC. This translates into CASSRSGTGTNYGYTF.

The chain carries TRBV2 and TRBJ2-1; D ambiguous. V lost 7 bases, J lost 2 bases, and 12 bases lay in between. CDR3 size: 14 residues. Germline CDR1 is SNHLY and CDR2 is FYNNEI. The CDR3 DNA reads TGTGCCAGCATAACCGCGGCGGCCTACAATGAGCAGTTCTTC. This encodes CASITAAAYNEQFF.

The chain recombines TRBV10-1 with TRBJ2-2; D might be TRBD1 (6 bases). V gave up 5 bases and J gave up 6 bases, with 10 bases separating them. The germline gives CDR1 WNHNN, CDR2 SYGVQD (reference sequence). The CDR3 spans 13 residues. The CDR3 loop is CASSRGQPGELFF. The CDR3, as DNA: TGCGCCAGCAGTAGAGGACAGCCCGGGGAGCTGTTTTTT.

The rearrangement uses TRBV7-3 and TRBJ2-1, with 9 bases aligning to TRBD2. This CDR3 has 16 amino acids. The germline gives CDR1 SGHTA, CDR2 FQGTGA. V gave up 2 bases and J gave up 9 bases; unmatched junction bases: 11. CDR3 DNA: TGTGCCAGCAGCTTACTGCAAGCGGGAGGAAGGGCTGAGCAGTTCTTC. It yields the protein CASSLLQAGGRAEQFF. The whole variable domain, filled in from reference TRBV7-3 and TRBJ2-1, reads GAGVSQTPSNKVTEKGKYVELRCDPISGHTALYWYRQSLGQGPEFLIYFQGTGAADDSGLPNDRFFAVRPEGSVSTLKIQRTERGDSAVYLCASSLLQAGGRAEQFFGPGTRLTVL.

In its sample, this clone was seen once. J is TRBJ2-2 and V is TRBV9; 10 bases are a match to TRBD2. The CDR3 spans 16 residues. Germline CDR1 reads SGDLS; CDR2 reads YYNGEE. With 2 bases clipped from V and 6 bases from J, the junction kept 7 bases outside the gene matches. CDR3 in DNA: TGTGCCAGCAGCGTTATAAGCGGGGGGGCCCCCGGGGAGCTGTTTTTT. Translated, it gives CASSVISGGAPGELFF.

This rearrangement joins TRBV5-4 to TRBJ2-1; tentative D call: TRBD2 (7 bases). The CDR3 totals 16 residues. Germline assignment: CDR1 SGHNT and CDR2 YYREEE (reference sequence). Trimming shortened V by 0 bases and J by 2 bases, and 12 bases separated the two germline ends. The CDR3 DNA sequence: TGTGCCAGCAGCTTGGGTGGGGGGGCCACCTACAATGAGCAGTTCTTC. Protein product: CASSLGGGATYNEQFF.

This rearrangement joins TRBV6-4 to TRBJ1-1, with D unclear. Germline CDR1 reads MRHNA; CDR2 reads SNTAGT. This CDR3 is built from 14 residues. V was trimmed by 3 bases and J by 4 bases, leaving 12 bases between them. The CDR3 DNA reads TGTGCCAGCAGTGAATTTAGCGAGGGCACTGAAGCTTTCTTT. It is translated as CASSEFSEGTEAFF.

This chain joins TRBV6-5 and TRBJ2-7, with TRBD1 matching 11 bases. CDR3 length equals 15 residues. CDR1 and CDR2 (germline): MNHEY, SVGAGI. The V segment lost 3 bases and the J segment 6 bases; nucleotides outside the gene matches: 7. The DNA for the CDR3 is TGTGCCAGCAGTTATTCGGGACAGGGGGTAGGCGAGCAGTACTTC. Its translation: CASSYSGQGVGEQYF.

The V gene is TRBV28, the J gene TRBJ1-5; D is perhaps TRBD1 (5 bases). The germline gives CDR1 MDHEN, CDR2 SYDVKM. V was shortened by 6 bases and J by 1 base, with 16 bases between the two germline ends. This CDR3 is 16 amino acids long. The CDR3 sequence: CASSPLGGRSNQPQHF. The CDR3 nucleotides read TGTGCCAGCAGCCCCCTGGGGGGGAGGAGCAATCAGCCCCAGCATTTT.

The CDR3 loop reads CASSPGQGVNEQFF. The CDR3 DNA sequence: TGTGCCAGCAGCCCGGGACAGGGAGTTAATGAGCAGTTCTTC. The chain joins TRBV6-5 to TRBJ2-1; the match to TRBD1 covers 9 bases. Per germline, CDR1 MNHEY and CDR2 SVGAGI. With 6 bases clipped from V and 7 bases from J, the junction kept 7 bases outside the gene matches. The CDR3 is made up of 14 amino acids.

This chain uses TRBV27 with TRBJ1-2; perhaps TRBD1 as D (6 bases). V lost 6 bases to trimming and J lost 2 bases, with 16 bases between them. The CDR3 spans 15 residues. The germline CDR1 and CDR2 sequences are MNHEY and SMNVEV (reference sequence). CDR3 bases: TGTGCCAGCAGCCAGTGGGCAGGGGCCAACTATGGCTACACCTTC. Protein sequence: CASSQWAGANYGYTF.

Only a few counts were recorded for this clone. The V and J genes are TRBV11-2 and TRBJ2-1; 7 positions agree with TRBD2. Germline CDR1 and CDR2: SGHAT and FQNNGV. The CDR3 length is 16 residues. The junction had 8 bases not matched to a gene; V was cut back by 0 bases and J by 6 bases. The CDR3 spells CASSLDGQGGFNEQFF. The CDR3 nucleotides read TGTGCCAGCAGCTTAGATGGTCAGGGAGGGTTCAATGAGCAGTTCTTC.

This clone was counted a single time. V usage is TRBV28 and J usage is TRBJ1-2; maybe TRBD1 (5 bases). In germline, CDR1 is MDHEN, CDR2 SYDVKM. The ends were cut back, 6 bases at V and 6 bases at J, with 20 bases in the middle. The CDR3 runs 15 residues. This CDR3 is CASRGTVGGRDGYTF. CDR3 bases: TGTGCCAGCAGGGGGACCGTGGGGGGTAGAGATGGCTACACCTTC.

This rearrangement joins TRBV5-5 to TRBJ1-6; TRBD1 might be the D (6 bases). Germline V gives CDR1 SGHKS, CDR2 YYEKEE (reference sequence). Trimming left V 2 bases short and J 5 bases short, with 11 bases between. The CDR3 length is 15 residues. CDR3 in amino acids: CASSFLTGNNSPLHF. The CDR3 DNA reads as TGTGCCAGCAGCTTCTTAACAGGGAATAATTCACCCCTCCACTTT. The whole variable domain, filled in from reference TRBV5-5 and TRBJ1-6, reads DAGVTQSPTHLIKTRGQQVTLRCSPISGHKSVSWYQQVLGQGPQFIFQYYEKEERGRGNFPDRFSARQFPNYSSELNVNALLLGDSALYLCASSFLTGNNSPLHFGNGTRLTVT.

The CDR3 DNA reads TGTGCCAGCAGCTCCTTACCGGGACATAAGGACTCTGGAAACACCATATATTTT. This translates into CASSSLPGHKDSGNTIYF. The V call is TRBV5-6, the J call TRBJ1-3; TRBD1 might be the D (6 bases). With 3 bases removed from V and 0 bases from J, the gap between germline ends came to 19 bases. Germline-derived CDR1 and CDR2 are SGHDT and YYEEEE. The CDR3 totals 18 residues.

This chain's CDR3 is CASSLEGENTEAFF. As DNA, the CDR3 is TGTGCCAGCAGCCTCGAAGGGGAGAACACTGAAGCTTTCTTT. The gene calls are TRBV3-1 (or the pseudogene TRBV3-2) and TRBJ1-1; tentatively, D is TRBD1 (5 bases). The germline CDR1 and CDR2 sequences are LGHDT and YNNKEL (reference sequence). This CDR3 spans 14 amino acids. Trimming pared 4 bases from V and 1 base from J, leaving 10 bases between.

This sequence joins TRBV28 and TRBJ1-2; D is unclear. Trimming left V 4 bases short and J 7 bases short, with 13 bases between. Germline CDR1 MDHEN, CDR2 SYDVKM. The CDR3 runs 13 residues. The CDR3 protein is CASSSTLLRGYTF. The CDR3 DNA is TGTGCCAGCAGTTCTACCCTCCTCCGTGGCTACACCTTC.

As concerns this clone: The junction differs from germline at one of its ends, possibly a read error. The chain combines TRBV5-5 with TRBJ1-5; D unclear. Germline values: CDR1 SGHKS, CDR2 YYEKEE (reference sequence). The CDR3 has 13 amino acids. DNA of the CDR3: TGTGCCAGCAGCTTTGATAGCCATCAGCCCCAGCATTTT. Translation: CASSFDSHQPQHF.

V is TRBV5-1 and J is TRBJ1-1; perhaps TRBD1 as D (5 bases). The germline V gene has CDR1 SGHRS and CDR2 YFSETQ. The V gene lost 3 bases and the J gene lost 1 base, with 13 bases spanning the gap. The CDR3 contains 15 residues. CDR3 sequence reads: CASSSSTARNTEAFF. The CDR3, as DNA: TGCGCCAGCAGCTCCTCGACAGCGAGGAACACTGAAGCTTTCTTT.

CDR3 bases: TGTGCCAGCAGCCAAGACATTACTAGCGGGGCCAACGTCCTGACTTTC. It translates to CASSQDITSGANVLTF. The chain links TRBV4-2 to TRBJ2-6, with D perhaps matching TRBD2 (6 bases). The ends were cut back, 0 bases at V and 4 bases at J, with 10 bases in the middle. The V gene's germline CDR1 is LGHNA and CDR2 YNFKEQ. This CDR3 has 16 amino acids.

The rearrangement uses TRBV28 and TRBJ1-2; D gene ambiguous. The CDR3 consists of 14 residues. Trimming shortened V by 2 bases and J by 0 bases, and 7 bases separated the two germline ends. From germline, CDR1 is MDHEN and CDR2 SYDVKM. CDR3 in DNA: TGTGCCAGCAGTTTACGAGCCGCTAACTATGGCTACACCTTC. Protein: CASSLRAANYGYTF.

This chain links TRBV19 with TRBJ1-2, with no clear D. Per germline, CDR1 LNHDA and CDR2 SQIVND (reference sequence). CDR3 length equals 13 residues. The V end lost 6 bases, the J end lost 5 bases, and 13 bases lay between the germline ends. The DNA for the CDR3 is TGTGCCAGTAGACGAACAGAAGATTATGGCTACACCTTC. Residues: CASRRTEDYGYTF.

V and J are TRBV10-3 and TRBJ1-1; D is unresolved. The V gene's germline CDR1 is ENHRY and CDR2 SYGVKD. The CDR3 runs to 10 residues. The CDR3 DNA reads TGTGCTACCCGGGGCACTGAAGCTTTCTTT. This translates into CATRGTEAFF.

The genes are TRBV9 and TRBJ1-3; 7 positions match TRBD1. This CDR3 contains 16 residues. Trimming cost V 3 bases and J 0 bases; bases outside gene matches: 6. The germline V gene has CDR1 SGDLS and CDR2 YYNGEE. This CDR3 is CASSARQGSSGNTIYF. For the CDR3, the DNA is TGTGCCAGCAGCGCGCGACAGGGATCCTCTGGAAACACCATATATTTT.

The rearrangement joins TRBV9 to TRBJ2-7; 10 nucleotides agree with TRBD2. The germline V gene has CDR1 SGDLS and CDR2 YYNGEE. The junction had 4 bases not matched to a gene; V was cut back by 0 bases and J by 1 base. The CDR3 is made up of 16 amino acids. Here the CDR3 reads CASSVEPSGGSYEQYF. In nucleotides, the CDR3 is TGTGCCAGCAGCGTAGAGCCTAGCGGGGGATCCTACGAGCAGTACTTC.

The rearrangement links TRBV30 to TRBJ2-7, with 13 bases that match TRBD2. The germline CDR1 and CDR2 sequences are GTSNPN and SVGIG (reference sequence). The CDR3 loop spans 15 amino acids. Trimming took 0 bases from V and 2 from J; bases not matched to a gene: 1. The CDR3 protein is CAWSVGLAGAYEQYF. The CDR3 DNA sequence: TGTGCCTGGAGTGTAGGACTAGCGGGAGCCTACGAGCAGTACTTC.

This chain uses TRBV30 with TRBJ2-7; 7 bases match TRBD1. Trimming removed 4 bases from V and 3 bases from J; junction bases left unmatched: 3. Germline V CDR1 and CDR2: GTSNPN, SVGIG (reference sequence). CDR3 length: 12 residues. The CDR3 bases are TGTGCCTGGAACCGGGACAGCTACGAGCAGTACTTC. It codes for CAWNRDSYEQYF. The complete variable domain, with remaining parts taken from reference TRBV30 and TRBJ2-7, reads SQTIHQWPATLVQPVGSPLSLECTVEGTSNPNLYWYRQAAGRGLQLLFYSVGIGQISSEVPQNLSASRPQDRQFILSSKKLLLSDSGFYLCAWNRDSYEQYFGPGTRLTVT.

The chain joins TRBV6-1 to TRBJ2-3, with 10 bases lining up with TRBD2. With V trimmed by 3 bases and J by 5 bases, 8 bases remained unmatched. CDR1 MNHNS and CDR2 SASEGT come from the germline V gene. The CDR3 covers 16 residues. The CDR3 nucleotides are TGTGCCAGCAGTGAGATTAGCGGGAGGCTGGGAGATACGCAGTATTTT. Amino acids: CASSEISGRLGDTQYF.

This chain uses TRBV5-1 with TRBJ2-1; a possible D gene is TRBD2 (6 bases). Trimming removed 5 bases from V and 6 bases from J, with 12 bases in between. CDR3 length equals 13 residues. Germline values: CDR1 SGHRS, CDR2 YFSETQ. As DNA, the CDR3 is TGCGCCAGCAGATCCTATAGCGGCAATGAGCAGTTCTTC. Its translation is CASRSYSGNEQFF.